This T cell receptor (beta chain) was sequenced during a study of cytomegalovirus exposure and HLA in healthy donors. PCR primers comprised 60 Vbeta and 13 Jbeta primers. In the authors' methods: Later, roughly 86 million unique TCR beta chains were counted in an analysis, and about 10 million of them were shared. Produced via immunoSEQ multiplex PCR; TCRdb's table is partial and in-frame only. That table supplies the V and J calls and clone size; D and trimming were determined from the DNA. The sample comprises 190,000 or so clones, more than 80% of which are singletons, and about 0.64% rests with the top ten. After removal of 3 bases from V and 2 bases from J, the junction contained 22 bases not matched to a gene. The germline V gene encodes CDR1 MNHEY and CDR2 SMNVEV (reference sequence). CDR3 length: 21 residues.

The chain combines TRBV27 with TRBJ2-4; the match to TRBD1 covers 7 bases. The sample was PBMCs. This TCR came from a boy aged 5-17 years in good health and CMV-seronegative. CDR3 amino acids: CASSFQYPASLTTGPKNIQYF. The DNA for the CDR3 is TGTGCCAGCAGTTTCCAATATCCGGCCTCCCTCACGACAGGGCCCAAAAACATTCAGTACTTC.